Listed below are T cell receptor beta chains from one sample, sequenced in a study of T-cell reconstitution after alpha-beta-depleted transplantation in children. TCRdb processed the PCR reads anew with MiXCR; each CDR3 protein has one entry. This table holds 450,000 to 700,000 distinct CDR3 sequences, about a quarter found once. Sequences were derived from PBMCs, sampled before TCRalphabeta/CD19-depleted stem cell transplant. Receptor source: a boy under two years old with Wiskott-Aldrich syndrome, due to receive a stem cell transplant. The CDR3 runs from the conserved cysteine through the conserved F or W. D genes are given only for firm matches. A clone size is listed for some rows: how often the clone was seen (once, few, many), or a class if it is expanded.

V gene,D gene,clone size,J gene,CDR3 DNA,CDR3 protein
TRBV5-5,-,-,TRBJ2-7,TGTGCCAGCAGCCGGGTGGCGGACAGCACCTACGAGCAGTACTTC,CASSRVADSTYEQYF
TRBV24-1,-,few,TRBJ2-1,TGTGCCACCAGCTCGACTGAGAGCTCCTACAATGAGCAGTTCTTC,CATSSTESSYNEQFF
TRBV20-1,-,-,TRBJ2-2,TGCAGTGCTAGAGATACCCAATATGTCGGGGAGCTGTTTTTT,CSARDTQYVGELFF
TRBV20-1,-,-,TRBJ1-2,TGCAGTGCAGACCCCGACTATGGCTACACCTTC,CSADPDYGYTF
TRBV5-1,-,-,TRBJ2-7,TGCGCCAGCAGCTCGACAAATGGGGAGCAGTACTTC,CASSSTNGEQYF
TRBV12-3/TRBV12-4,TRBD2,many,TRBJ2-5,TGTGCCAGCAGTCTTAGCGGGCTAGGGGAGACCCAGTACTTC,CASSLSGLGETQYF
TRBV20-1,TRBD2,few,TRBJ2-1,TGCAGTGCTAGCCTAGCGGGAGATGAGCAGTTCTTC,CSASLAGDEQFF
TRBV7-9,-,few,TRBJ1-6,TGTGCCAGCAGTCCCCGAGCCGGACAATGGGGTAATTCACCCCTCCACTTT,CASSPRAGQWGNSPLHF
TRBV20-1,TRBD2,-,TRBJ2-2,TGCAGTGCTAGCGGACTAGCGGGAGGTACGAACACCGGGGAGCTGTTTTTT,CSASGLAGGTNTGELFF
TRBV27,TRBD2,-,TRBJ2-1,TGTGCCAGCATCTGGACTAGCGTATACAACTCCTACAATGAGCAGTTCTTC,CASIWTSVYNSYNEQFF
TRBV20-1,-,-,TRBJ2-3,TGCAGTGCTCAATCCCCCTGGGGGTTTGAGGATACGCAGTATTTT,CSAQSPWGFEDTQYF
TRBV10-3,-,-,TRBJ2-5,TGTGCCATCAGTGGAAGCGGGTCCGAGACCCAGTACTTC,CAISGSGSETQYF
TRBV7-2,TRBD2,once,TRBJ2-7,TGTGCCAGCAGCGCCCTAGCGGGTCGTTCAAGGTACGAGCAGTACTTC,CASSALAGRSRYEQYF
TRBV5-1,-,few,TRBJ2-7,TGCGCCAGCAGTATCATTGGAGACTCCTACGAGCAGTACTTC,CASSIIGDSYEQYF
TRBV5-1,-,-,TRBJ1-1,TGCGCCAGCAGTTATGGTACGGAAAACACTGAAGCTTTCTTT,CASSYGTENTEAFF
TRBV27,-,-,TRBJ2-4,TGTGCCAGCAGTGCCATTCTCGGGGCCGGAGGGGAATTTGGAGCCAAAAACATTCAGTACTTC,CASSAILGAGGEFGAKNIQYF
TRBV7-2,-,few,TRBJ2-7,TGTGCCAGCAGCATATTGACAGGTTTTCTCGAGCAGTACTTC,CASSILTGFLEQYF
TRBV29-1,-,few,TRBJ2-7,TGCAGCGCACAGAGAGGGGTCTCCTACGAGCAGTACTTC,CSAQRGVSYEQYF
TRBV6-2/TRBV6-3,-,-,TRBJ2-2,TGTGCCAGCACGCAGGCAGAGAGGCTGTTTTTT,CASTQAERLFF
TRBV29-1,-,few,TRBJ2-1,TGCAGCGTCGTCCGGACCTTTCCAAGTGAGCAGTTCTTC,CSVVRTFPSEQFF